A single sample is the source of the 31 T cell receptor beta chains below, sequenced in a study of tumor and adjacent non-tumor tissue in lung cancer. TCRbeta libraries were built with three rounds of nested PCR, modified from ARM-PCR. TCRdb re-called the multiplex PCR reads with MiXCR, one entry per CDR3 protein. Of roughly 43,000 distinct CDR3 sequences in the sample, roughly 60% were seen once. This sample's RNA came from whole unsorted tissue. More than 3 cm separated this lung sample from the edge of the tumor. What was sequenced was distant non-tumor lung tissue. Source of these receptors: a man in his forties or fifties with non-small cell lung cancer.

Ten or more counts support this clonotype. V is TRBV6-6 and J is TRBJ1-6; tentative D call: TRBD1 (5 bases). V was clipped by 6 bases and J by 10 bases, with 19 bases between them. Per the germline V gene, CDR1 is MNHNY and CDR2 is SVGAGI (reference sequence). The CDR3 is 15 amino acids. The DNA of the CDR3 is TGTGCCAGCAGACTAATGGGGACCGCCGAGTCACCCCTCCACTTT. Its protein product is CASRLMGTAESPLHF.

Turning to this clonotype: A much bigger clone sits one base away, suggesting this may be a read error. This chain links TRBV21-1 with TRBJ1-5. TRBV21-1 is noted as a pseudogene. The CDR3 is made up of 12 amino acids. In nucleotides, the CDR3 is TGTGCCAGCAGCGGGAGGCATCAGCCCCAGCATTTT. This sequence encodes CASSGRHQPQHF.

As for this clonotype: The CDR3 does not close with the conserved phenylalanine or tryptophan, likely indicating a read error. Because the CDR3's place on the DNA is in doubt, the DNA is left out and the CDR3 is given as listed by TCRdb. The CDR3 here is CASSQDGLAGANTGELFY. This chain links TRBV4-2 with TRBJ2-2; the D call of TRBD2 is as the table states it, not checked on the DNA. Including both end residues, the CDR3 is 18 amino acids long. Germline V gene sequence: CDR1 LGHNA, CDR2 YNFKEQ.

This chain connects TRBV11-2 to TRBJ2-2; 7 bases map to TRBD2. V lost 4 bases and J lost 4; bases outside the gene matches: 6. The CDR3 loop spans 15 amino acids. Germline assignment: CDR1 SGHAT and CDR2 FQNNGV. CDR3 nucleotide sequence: TGTGCCAGCAGCTCTCGACTAGCTTCCACCGGGGAGCTGTTTTTT. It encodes CASSSRLASTGELFF.

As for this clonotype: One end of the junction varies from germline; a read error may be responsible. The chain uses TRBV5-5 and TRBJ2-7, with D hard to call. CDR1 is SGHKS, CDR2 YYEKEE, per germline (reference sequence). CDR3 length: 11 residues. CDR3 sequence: CASWAQYGQCF. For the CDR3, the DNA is TGTGCCAGCTGGGCGCAGTACGGGCAGTGCTTC.

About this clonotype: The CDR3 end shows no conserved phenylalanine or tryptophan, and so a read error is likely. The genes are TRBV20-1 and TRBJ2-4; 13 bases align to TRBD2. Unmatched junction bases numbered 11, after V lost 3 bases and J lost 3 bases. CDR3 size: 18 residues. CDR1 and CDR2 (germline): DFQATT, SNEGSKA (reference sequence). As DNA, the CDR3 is TGCAGTGCTAGCCCCGGACTAGCGGGAGTGGGGTACAAAAACATTCAGTACTAC. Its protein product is CSASPGLAGVGYKNIQYY.

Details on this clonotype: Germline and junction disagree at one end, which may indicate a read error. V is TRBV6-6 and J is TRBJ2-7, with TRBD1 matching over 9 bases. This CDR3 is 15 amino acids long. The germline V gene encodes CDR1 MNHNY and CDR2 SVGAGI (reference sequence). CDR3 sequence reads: CASSSRGQGTYEEYF. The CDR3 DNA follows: TGTGCAAGCAGTTCGCGAGGACAGGGGACCTACGAGGAGTACTTC.

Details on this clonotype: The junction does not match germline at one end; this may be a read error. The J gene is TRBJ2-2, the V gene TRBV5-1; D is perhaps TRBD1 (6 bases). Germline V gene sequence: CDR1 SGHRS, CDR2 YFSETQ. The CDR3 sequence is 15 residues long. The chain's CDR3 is CASSFQGTRDGELFF. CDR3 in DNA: TGCGCCAGCAGCTTCCAGGGGACGCGAGACGGGGAACTGTTTTTT.

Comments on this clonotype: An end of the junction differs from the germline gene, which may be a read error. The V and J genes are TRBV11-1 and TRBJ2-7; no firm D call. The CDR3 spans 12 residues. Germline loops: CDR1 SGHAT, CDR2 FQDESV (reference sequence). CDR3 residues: CASSLNSYERYF. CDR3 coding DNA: TGTGCCAGCAGCTTAAATAGTTACGAGCGGTACTTC. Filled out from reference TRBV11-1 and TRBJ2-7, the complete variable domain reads EAEVAQSPRYKITEKSQAVAFWCDPISGHATLYWYRQILGQGPELLVQFQDESVVDDSQLPKDRFSAERLKGVDSTLKIQPAELGDSAMYLCASSLNSYERYFGPGTRLTVT.

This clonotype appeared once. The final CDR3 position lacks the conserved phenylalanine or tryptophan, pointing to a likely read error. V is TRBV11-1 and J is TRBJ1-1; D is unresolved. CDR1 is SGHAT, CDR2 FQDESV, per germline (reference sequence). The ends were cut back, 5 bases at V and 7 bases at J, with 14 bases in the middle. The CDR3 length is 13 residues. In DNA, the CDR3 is TGTGCCAGCAGCCCCGGAACAGAGGATGAAGCTTTCTGT. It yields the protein CASSPGTEDEAFC.

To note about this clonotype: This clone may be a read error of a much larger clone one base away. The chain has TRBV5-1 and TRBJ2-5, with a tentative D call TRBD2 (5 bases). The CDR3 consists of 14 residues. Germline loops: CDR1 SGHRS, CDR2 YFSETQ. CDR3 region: CASSLSPGVETQCF. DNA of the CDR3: TGCGCCAGCAGCTTGTCACCCGGGGTAGAGACCCAGTGCTTC.

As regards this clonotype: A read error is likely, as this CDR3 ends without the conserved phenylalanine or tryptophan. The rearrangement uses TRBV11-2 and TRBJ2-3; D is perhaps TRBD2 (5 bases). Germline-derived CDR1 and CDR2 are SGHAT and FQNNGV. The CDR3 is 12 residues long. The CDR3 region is CASSSLADMQYY. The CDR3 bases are TGTGCCAGCAGCTCGCTAGCAGATATGCAGTATTAT.

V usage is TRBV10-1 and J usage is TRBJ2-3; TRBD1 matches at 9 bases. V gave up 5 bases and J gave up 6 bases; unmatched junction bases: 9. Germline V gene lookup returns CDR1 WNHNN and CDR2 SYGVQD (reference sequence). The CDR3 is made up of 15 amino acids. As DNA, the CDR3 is TGCGCCAGCAGTTATGGGACAGGGTCGTCGGATACGCAGTATTTT. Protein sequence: CASSYGTGSSDTQYF.

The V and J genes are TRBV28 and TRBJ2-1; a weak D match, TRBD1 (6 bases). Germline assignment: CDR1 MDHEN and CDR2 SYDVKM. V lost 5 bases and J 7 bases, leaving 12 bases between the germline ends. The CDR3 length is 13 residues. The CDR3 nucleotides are TGTGCCAGCAGTGGTTGGGGGCGGAATGAGCAGTTCTTC. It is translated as CASSGWGRNEQFF. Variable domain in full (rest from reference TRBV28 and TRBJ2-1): DVKVTQSSRYLVKRTGEKVFLECVQDMDHENMFWYRQDPGLGLRLIYFSYDVKMKEKGDIPEGYSVSREKKERFSLILESASTNQTSMYLCASSGWGRNEQFFGPGTRLTVL.

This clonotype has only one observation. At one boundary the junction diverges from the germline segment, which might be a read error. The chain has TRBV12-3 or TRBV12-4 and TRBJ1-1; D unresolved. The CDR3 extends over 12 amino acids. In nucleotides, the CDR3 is TGTGTCAGCAGTTTTCTGGGAACTGAAGCTTTCTTT. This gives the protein CVSSFLGTEAFF.

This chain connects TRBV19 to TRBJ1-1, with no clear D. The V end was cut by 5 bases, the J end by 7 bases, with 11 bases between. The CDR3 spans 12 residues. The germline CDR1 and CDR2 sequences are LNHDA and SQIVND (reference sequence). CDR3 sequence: CASSAAGSEAFF. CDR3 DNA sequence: TGTGCCAGTAGTGCAGCCGGGAGTGAAGCTTTCTTT.

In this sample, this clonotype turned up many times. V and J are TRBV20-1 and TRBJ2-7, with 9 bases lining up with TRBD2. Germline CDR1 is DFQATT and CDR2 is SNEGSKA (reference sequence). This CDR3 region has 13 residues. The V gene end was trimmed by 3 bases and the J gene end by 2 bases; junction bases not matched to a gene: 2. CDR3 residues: CSARREGTYEQYF. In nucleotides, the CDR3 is TGCAGTGCTAGGCGGGAGGGCACCTACGAGCAGTACTTC.

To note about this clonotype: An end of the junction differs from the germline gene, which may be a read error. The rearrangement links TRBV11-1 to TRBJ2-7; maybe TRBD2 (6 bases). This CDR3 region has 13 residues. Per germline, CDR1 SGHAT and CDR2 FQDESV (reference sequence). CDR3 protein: CASSLSGLFGQCF. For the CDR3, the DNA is TGTGCCAGCAGCTTATCGGGACTCTTTGGGCAGTGTTTC.

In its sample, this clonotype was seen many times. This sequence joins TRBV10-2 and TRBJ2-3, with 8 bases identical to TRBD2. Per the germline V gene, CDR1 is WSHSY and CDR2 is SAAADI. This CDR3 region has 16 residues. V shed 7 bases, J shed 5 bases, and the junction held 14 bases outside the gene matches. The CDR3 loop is CASKGGRGGRVDTQYF. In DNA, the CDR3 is TGCGCCAGCAAGGGGGGACGGGGGGGCCGAGTAGATACGCAGTATTTT.

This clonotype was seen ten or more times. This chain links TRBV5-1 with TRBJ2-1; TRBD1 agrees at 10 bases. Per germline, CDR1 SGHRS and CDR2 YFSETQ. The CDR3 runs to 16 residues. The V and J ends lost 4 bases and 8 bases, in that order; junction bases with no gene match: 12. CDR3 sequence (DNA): TGCGCCAGCAGCCTGGTGACAGGGGGCGAAATCTATGAGCAGTTCTTC. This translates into CASSLVTGGEIYEQFF.

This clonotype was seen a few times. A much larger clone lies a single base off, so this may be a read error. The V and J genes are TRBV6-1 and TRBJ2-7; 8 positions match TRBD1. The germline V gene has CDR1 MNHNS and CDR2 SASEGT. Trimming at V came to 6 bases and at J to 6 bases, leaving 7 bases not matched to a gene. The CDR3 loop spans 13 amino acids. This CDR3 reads CASSGQGAIEQYF. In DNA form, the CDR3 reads TGTGCCAGCAGCGGACAGGGAGCTATCGAGCAGTACTTC.

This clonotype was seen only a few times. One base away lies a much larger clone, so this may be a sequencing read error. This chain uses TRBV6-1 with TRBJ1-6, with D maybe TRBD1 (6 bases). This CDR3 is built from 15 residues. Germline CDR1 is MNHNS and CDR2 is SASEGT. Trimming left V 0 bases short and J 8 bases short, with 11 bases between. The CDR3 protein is CASSEAQTGDSPLHF. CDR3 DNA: TGTGCCAGCAGTGAAGCGCAGACAGGAGATTCACCCCTCCACTTT.

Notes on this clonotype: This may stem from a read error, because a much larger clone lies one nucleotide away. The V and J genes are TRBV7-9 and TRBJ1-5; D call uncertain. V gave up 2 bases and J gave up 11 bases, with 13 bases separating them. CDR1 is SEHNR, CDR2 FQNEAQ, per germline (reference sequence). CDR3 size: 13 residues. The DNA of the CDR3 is TGTGCCAGCAGCTTAAGCGGGCCTCGGTCCCAGCATTTT. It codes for CASSLSGPRSQHF.

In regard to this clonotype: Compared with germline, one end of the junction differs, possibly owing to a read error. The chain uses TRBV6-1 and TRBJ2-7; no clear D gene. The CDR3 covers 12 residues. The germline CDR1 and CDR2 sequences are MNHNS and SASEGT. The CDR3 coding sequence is TGTGTCAGCACTCCTAGATCCTACGAGCAGTATTTC. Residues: CVSTPRSYEQYF.

The chain's CDR3 is CASSRDSLFSVQYF. The CDR3 DNA sequence: TGTGCCAGCAGTCGGGACAGCCTTTTCTCCGTGCAATACTTC. The chain employs TRBV11-2 and TRBJ2-7, with TRBD1 matching 7 bases. The V gene's germline CDR1 is SGHAT and CDR2 FQNNGV. This CDR3 is 14 amino acids long. With 6 bases clipped from V and 13 bases from J, the junction kept 18 bases outside the gene matches.

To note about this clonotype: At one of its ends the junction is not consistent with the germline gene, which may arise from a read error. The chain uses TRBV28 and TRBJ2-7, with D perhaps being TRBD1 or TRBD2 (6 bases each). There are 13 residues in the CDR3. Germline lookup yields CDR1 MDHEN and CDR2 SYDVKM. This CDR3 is CVSSVGGLGEQYF. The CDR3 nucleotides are TGTGTCAGCAGTGTTGGGGGGCTGGGCGAGCAGTACTTC.

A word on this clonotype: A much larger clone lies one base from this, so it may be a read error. The CDR3 region is CASSQDLGGRAADTRYF. The DNA of the CDR3 is TGTGCCAGCAGCCAAGATCTAGGCGGGAGGGCCGCAGATACGCGGTATTTT. The J gene is TRBJ2-3, the V gene TRBV4-2, with 9 bases identical to TRBD2. Germline CDR1 reads LGHNA; CDR2 reads YNFKEQ. The CDR3 runs 17 residues.

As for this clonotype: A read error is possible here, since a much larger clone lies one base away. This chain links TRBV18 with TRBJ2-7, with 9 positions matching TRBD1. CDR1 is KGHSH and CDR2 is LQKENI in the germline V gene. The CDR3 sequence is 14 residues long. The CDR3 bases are TGTGTCAGCTCACCACGACAGGGGGTATACGAGCAGTACTTC. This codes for CVSSPRQGVYEQYF.

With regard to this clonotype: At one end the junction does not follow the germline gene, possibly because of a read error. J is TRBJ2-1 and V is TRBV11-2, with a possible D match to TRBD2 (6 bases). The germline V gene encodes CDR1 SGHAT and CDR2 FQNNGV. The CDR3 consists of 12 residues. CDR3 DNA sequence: TGTACCAGCAGTACAGAGAGGACTAAGCAGTCCTTC. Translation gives CTSSTERTKQSF.

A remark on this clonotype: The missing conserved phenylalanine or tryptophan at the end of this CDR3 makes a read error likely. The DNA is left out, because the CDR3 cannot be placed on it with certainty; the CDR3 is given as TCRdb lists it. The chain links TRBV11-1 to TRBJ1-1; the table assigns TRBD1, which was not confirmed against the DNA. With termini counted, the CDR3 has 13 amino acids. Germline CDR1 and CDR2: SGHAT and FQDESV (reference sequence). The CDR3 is CANSPGTGDETFS.

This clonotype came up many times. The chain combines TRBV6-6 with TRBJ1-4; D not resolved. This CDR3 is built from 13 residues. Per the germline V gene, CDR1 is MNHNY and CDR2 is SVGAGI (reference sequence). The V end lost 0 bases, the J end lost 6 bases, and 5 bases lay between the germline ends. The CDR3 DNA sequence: TGTGCCAGCAGTTACTCGGGGTATGAAAAACTGTTTTTT. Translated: CASSYSGYEKLFF.